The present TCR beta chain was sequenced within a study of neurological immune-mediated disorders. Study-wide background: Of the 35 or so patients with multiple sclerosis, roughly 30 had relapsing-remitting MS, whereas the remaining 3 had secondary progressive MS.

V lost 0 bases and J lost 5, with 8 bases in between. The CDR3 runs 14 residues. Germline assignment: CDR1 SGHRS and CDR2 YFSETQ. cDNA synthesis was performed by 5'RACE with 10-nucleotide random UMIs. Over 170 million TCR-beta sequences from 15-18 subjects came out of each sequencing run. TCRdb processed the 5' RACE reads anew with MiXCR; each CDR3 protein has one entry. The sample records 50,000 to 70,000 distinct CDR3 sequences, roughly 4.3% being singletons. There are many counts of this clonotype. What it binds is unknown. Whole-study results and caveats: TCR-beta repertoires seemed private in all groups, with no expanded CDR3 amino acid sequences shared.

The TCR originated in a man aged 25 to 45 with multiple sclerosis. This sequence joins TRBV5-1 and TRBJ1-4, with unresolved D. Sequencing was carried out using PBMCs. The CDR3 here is CASSLASRNEKLFF. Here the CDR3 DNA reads TGCGCCAGCAGCTTGGCGTCAAGGAATGAAAAACTGTTTTTT. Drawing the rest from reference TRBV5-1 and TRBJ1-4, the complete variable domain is KAGVTQTPRYLIKTRGQQVTLSCSPISGHRSVSWYQQTPGQGLQFLFEYFSETQRNKGNFPGRFSGRQFSNSRSEMNVSTLELGDSALYLCASSLASRNEKLFFGSGTQLSVL.